This is a list of T cell receptor beta chains from one sample in a study of control samples from healthy donors and cancer patients. Clones were read by immunoSEQ multiplex PCR, and TCRdb kept only the in-frame ones, dropping some. The data hold 140,000 to 150,000 clones, with approximately 94% observed a single time. The sample consisted of blood. The source of these receptors is a man younger than 35 in good health. CDR3s include the opening cysteine and the closing phenylalanine or tryptophan. The order of the fields is J gene, V gene, CDR3 length, CDR3 protein.

>TRBJ1-2|TRBV4-2|13
CASSQDRGESYTF
>TRBJ1-5|TRBV28|15
CASSTGTGGNQPQHF
>TRBJ1-1|TRBV20-1|10
CSARTSVAFF
>TRBJ2-5|TRBV4-2|17
CASSQAGSGGTKETQYF
>TRBJ1-2|TRBV2|10
CAEEGVGYTF
>TRBJ1-2|TRBV7-9|14
CASSFQIRGHGYTF
>TRBJ1-1|TRBV6-5|14
CASSPLLSNTEAFF
>TRBJ2-2|TRBV13|16
CASSLFGTGYTGELFF
>TRBJ1-5|TRBV28|15
CASSPQTGVNQPQHF
>TRBJ1-3|TRBV19|16
CASSIVGWGTGNTIYF
>TRBJ2-1|TRBV9|17
CASSVQIGTSGNNEQFF
>TRBJ2-3|TRBV21-1|15
CASSARDNNTDTQYF
>TRBJ2-7|TRBV14|15
CASSQELTGVDEQYF
>TRBJ2-1|TRBV5-6|16
CASSSSGTSGDYEQFF
>TRBJ2-5|TRBV30|14
CAWGHNREQETQYF
>TRBJ1-2|TRBV6-1|13
CASSELGPYGYTF
>TRBJ2-3|TRBV5-1|15
CASSYGTGLTDTQYF
>TRBJ2-7|TRBV7-8|14
CASSRSGSGDEQYF
>TRBJ1-3|TRBV4-2|14
CASSQGTAGNTIYF
>TRBJ1-1|TRBV15|13
CATSTNRNLVSIF